The rows below give T cell receptor beta chains drawn from one sample of a study of blood T cells in healthy people across ages. TCRdb reanalysed the 5' RACE reads using MiXCR and keeps one entry per CDR3 protein. This table has 1.6 million or so distinct CDR3 sequences, about 32% appearing once. The sequencing sample was made of blood. These receptors all stem from a young woman in good health. Both conserved end residues are part of each CDR3. Each record gives: J gene, V gene, clone size, D gene, CDR3 DNA, CDR3 protein. A D gene is named only where the DNA matches it firmly. Clone size is stated in some rows and not others, as once, few, many or a class when expanded.

TRBJ2-4 TRBV7-9 - TRBD2 TGTGCCAGCAGCTCATCGAAGACTAGCGGGGTACCCTACAAGCAGTACTTC CASSSSKTSGVPYKQYF
TRBJ2-1 TRBV9 once - TGTGTCAGCAGCGTAGCACTGTACAATGAGCAGTTCTTC CVSSVALYNEQFF
TRBJ1-1 TRBV5-1 - - TGCGCCAGCAGCTTGGGAAAAGCGGGCACTGAAGCTTTCTTT CASSLGKAGTEAFF
TRBJ1-2 TRBV28 - - TGTGCCAGCAGCGCCTCGGGGTTAGGCTACACCTTC CASSASGLGYTF
TRBJ1-1 TRBV7-9 few - TGTGCCAGCAGCTTCGTCGAGTACCACACTGAAGCTTTCTTT CASSFVEYHTEAFF
TRBJ2-7 TRBV20-1 - TRBD2 TGCAGTGCTATCCCGCTCGCCAAGCGGGGGAGCTCCTACGAGCAGTACTTC CSAIPLAKRGSSYEQYF
TRBJ2-6 TRBV11-2 - - TGTGCCAGCAGCTTGGATGGGTGGGGTTCCGAGGGGGCCAACGTCCTGACTTTC CASSLDGWGSEGANVLTF
TRBJ2-3 TRBV6-1 - TRBD2 TGTGCCCCCACTCCTCCAGCGGGGGAGACACGCACAGATACGCAGTATTTT CAPTPPAGETRTDTQYF
TRBJ2-1 TRBV19 once TRBD2 TGTGCCAGTAGGGAAGCGGGGGGGTACAATGAGCAGTTCTTC CASREAGGYNEQFF
TRBJ1-1 TRBV20-1 - TRBD1 TGCAGTGCTAGACCCCAGGGGGGGAGGACTGAAGCTTTCTTT CSARPQGGRTEAFF
TRBJ1-6 TRBV13 - - TGTGCCAGCAGCTTAGGAGTTAAGGTTTCACCCCTCCACTTT CASSLGVKVSPLHF
TRBJ2-3 TRBV20-1 many TRBD1 TGCAGTACCGCCCCCGGGACAGGGGGATCAGATACGCAGTATTTT CSTAPGTGGSDTQYF
TRBJ1-3 TRBV21-1 - - TGTGCCAGCAGCAAAGCAGATAGCTCTGGAAACACCATATATTTT CASSKADSSGNTIYF
TRBJ1-3 TRBV4-1 few - TGCGCCAGCAGCCAAGGCAGACACTCAGGAAACACCATATATTTT CASSQGRHSGNTIYF
TRBJ2-7 TRBV10-3 - TRBD2 TGTGCCATCAGCGAACCTAGCGGAAAGGCCTACGAGCAGTACTTC CAISEPSGKAYEQYF
TRBJ1-1 TRBV5-1 - TRBD1 TGCGCCAGCAGCCCCAGGGGGGGAATCTCAATGAACACTGAAGCTTTCTTT CASSPRGGISMNTEAFF
TRBJ2-5 TRBV7-2 few TRBD1 TGTGCCAGCAGCTTAGTCCCATTGCCGACTACAAGGGGGCGAGAGACCCAGTACTTT CASSLVPLPTTRGRETQYF
TRBJ1-2 TRBV10-3 - TRBD1 TGTGCCATCTCGTGGAGCCAGGGGGCGAGCAATGGCTACACCTTC CAISWSQGASNGYTF
TRBJ1-1 TRBV6-1 few - TGTGCCAGCAGTGAACCGGCCGGAGGAGGGGCGGGGGCTGAAGCTTTCTTT CASSEPAGGGAGAEAFF
TRBJ2-6 TRBV6-1 few TRBD1 TGTGCCAGCAGCTCGGGACAGGGCATATCTGGGGCCAACGTCCTGACTTTC CASSSGQGISGANVLTF
TRBJ2-1 TRBV7-9 - - TGTGCCAGCAGCTCGATACAGGGTGAAATCGAGTTCTTC CASSSIQGEIEFF
TRBJ2-3 TRBV12-3/TRBV12-4 - TRBD2 TGTGCCAGCAACAGAGCGGGAGCGGATGCGCAGTATTTT CASNRAGADAQYF
TRBJ1-1 TRBV29-1 - - TGCAGCGTGCGCTCGACGGTGAACACTGAAGCTTTCTTT CSVRSTVNTEAFF
TRBJ2-5 TRBV7-8 - TRBD2 TGTGCCAGTTCCGTTCGGGGGGGTCGGCAAGAGACCCAGTACTTC CASSVRGGRQETQYF
TRBJ1-2 TRBV5-5 - - TGTGCCAGCAGCTGGACCAAGAACTATGGCTACACCTTC CASSWTKNYGYTF
TRBJ1-1 TRBV7-9 - - TGTGCCAGCAGCCTTCCAAAGGATTCGGACACTGAAGCTTTCTTT CASSLPKDSDTEAFF
TRBJ2-7 TRBV6-6 - TRBD2 TGTGCCAGCAGTTACCCGGGGGGGCGAGAGCAGTACTTC CASSYPGGREQYF
TRBJ2-5 TRBV24-1 - - TGTGCCACCAGTGATTCGCACTCGGGGTCAGGGGAGACCCAGTACTTC CATSDSHSGSGETQYF
TRBJ2-5 TRBV20-1 many TRBD2 TGCAGTGCAGTAGCGGGGGGACCGGAGACCCAGTACTTC CSAVAGGPETQYF
TRBJ2-1 TRBV20-1 many TRBD2 TGCAGTGCTGGAGGGGGGCGAGCGGGAGTTGGCAATGAGCAGTTCTTC CSAGGGRAGVGNEQFF
TRBJ1-2 TRBV7-9 few - TGTGCCAGCAGCTTAGACCGCGGGGGGTTGATTGGCTACACCTTC CASSLDRGGLIGYTF
TRBJ1-4 TRBV29-1 few - TGCAGCGTTATGGCAGCTCCTAATGAAAAACTGTTTTTT CSVMAAPNEKLFF
TRBJ2-6 TRBV5-1 once TRBD2 TGCGCCAGCCAGCGCTCGGCCCTAGGCGGGAGGGACGGTGGGGCCAACGTCCTGACTTTC CASQRSALGGRDGGANVLTF
TRBJ2-7 TRBV9 - - TGTGCCAGCAGCACCGGAGGGGGGGGTTCCTACGAGCAGTACTTC CASSTGGGGSYEQYF
TRBJ2-5 TRBV20-1 - TRBD2 TGCAGTGCTAGTAATAGCGGGACAGAGACCCAGTACTTC CSASNSGTETQYF
TRBJ2-1 TRBV20-1 few TRBD2 TGCAGTGCTAGAGATCCGGTTCCAGCGGGAGTCCATGAGCAGTTCTTC CSARDPVPAGVHEQFF
TRBJ1-5 TRBV30 - - TGTGCCTGGAGCCGCGGGGACGGAAGCAATCAGCCCCAGCATTTT CAWSRGDGSNQPQHF
TRBJ2-1 TRBV5-1 few - TGCGCCAGCAGACTGGGCTGGGGGTCGGGCAATGAGCAGTTCTTC CASRLGWGSGNEQFF
TRBJ2-2 TRBV3-1 few - TGTGCCAGCAGGCAATCAGGGATGGCCGGGGAGCTGTTTTTT CASRQSGMAGELFF
TRBJ2-7 TRBV20-1 - - TGCAGTGCTATGCAGGGCGAGGGCATCTCCTACGAGCAGTACTTC CSAMQGEGISYEQYF
TRBJ2-1 TRBV5-1 - TRBD2 TGCGCCAGCAGCCCGAGCGGGGGGCCGTTTGAGCAGTTCTTC CASSPSGGPFEQFF